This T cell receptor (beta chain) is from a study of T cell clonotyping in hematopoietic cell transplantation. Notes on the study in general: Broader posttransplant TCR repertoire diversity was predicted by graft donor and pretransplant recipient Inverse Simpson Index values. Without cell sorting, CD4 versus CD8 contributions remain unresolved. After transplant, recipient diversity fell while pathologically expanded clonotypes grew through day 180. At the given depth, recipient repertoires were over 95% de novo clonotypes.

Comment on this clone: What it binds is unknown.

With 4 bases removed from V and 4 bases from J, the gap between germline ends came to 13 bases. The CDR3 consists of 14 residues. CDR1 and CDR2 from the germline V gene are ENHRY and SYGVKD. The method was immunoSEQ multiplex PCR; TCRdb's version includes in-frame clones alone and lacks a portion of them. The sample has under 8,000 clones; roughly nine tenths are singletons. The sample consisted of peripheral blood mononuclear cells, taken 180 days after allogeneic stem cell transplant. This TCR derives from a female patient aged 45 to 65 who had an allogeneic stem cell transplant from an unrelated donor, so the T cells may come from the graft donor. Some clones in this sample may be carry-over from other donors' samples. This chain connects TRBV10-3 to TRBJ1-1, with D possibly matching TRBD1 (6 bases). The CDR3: CAISVGGSGTEAFF. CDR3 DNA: TGTGCCATCAGTGTAGGGGGATCTGGCACTGAAGCTTTCTTT.